This is a list of T cell receptor beta chains from one sample in a study of graft-versus-host responses after intestinal transplantation. Produced via immunoSEQ multiplex PCR; TCRdb's table is partial and in-frame only. There are some 100,000 clones in the sample; roughly 92% occur only once, and around 0.07% lies in the top ten. The antigens these receptors bind are not known. The sequencing used unstimulated CD8+ T cells sorted from spleen or lymph node cells, collected before transplant. Every receptor here comes from a human donor who was the organ donor for an intestinal transplant. Each CDR3 is given with its conserved first and last residue. Fields, in order: J gene, clone size, D gene, CDR3 length, V gene, CDR3 protein, CDR3 DNA. D genes are given only for firm matches. A clone size is listed for some rows: how often the clone was seen (once, few, many), or a class if it is expanded.

J: TRBJ1-1; size: .; D: TRBD1; length: 15; V: TRBV7-8; CDR3: CASSPWDRGPTEAFF; DNA: TGTGCCAGCAGCCCCTGGGACAGGGGGCCCACTGAAGCTTTCTTT
J: TRBJ2-3; size: .; D: TRBD2; length: 15; V: TRBV5-1; CDR3: CASSLSGGSTDTQYF; DNA: TGCGCCAGCAGCTTGAGCGGGGGTAGCACAGATACGCAGTATTTT
J: TRBJ1-1; size: .; D: .; length: 15; V: TRBV5-1; CDR3: CASSLAGVANTEAFF; DNA: TGCGCCAGCAGCCTAGCAGGGGTTGCGAACACTGAAGCTTTCTTT
J: TRBJ2-7; size: once; D: .; length: 14; V: TRBV27; CDR3: CASSLSGRTYEQYF; DNA: TGTGCCAGCAGTTTATCTGGGAGAACCTACGAGCAGTACTTC
J: TRBJ2-1; size: .; D: .; length: 15; V: TRBV5-6; CDR3: CASSLSGGPYNEQFF; DNA: TGTGCCAGCAGCTTGTCAGGGGGGCCCTACAATGAGCAGTTCTTC
J: TRBJ2-7; size: .; D: .; length: 11; V: TRBV30; CDR3: CAWSVSYEQYF; DNA: TGTGCCTGGAGTGTTAGCTACGAGCAGTACTTC
J: TRBJ1-4; size: .; D: .; length: 17; V: TRBV5-1; CDR3: CASSLQGMITTNEKLFF; DNA: TGCGCCAGCAGCTTGCAGGGGATGATAACAACTAATGAAAAACTGTTTTTT
J: TRBJ2-7; size: .; D: .; length: 14; V: TRBV19; CDR3: CASSDQGDIYEQYF; DNA: TGTGCCAGTAGTGATCAAGGAGATATCTACGAGCAGTACTTC
J: TRBJ2-6; size: .; D: .; length: 19; V: TRBV2; CDR3: CAILTYLPWGVSGANVLTF; DNA: TGTGCCATCCTGACATACCTCCCGTGGGGGGTATCTGGGGCCAACGTCCTGACTTTC
J: TRBJ1-1; size: .; D: TRBD1; length: 14; V: TRBV18; CDR3: CASVLRGEDTEAFF; DNA: TGTGCCAGCGTGCTCAGGGGGGAGGACACTGAAGCTTTCTTT
J: TRBJ2-5; size: .; D: .; length: 16; V: TRBV11-2; CDR3: CASSLGRVRRGETQYF; DNA: TGTGCCAGCAGCTTAGGTCGGGTCCGGAGGGGAGAGACCCAGTACTTC
J: TRBJ2-5; size: .; D: TRBD2; length: 15; V: TRBV10-3; CDR3: CAISALAGGQETQYF; DNA: TGTGCCATCAGTGCATTAGCGGGGGGGCAAGAGACCCAGTACTTC
J: TRBJ2-7; size: .; D: TRBD1; length: 17; V: TRBV15; CDR3: CATSRGLGTGGLYEQYF; DNA: TGTGCCACCAGCAGAGGTTTGGGGACAGGCGGCCTCTACGAGCAGTACTTC
J: TRBJ2-2; size: .; D: .; length: 13; V: TRBV7-7; CDR3: CASSLISTGELFF; DNA: TGTGCTAGCAGCTTGATCAGCACCGGGGAGCTGTTTTTT
J: TRBJ2-6; size: .; D: .; length: 20; V: TRBV15; CDR3: CATSRVRHRSLISGANVLTF; DNA: TGTGCCACCAGCAGAGTTCGCCACAGGTCACTAATCTCTGGGGCCAACGTCCTGACTTTC
J: TRBJ2-1; size: .; D: TRBD1; length: 15; V: TRBV13; CDR3: CASSSDRASYNEQFF; DNA: TGTGCCAGCAGCTCCGACAGGGCTTCCTACAATGAGCAGTTCTTC
J: TRBJ1-5; size: .; D: .; length: 14; V: TRBV6-1; CDR3: CASSEEEGNQPQHF; DNA: TGTGCCAGCAGTGAAGAGGAGGGCAATCAGCCCCAGCATTTT
J: TRBJ2-7; size: .; D: .; length: 15; V: TRBV19; CDR3: CASSIMPKPTYEQYF; DNA: TGTGCCAGTAGTATAATGCCTAAACCTACCTACGAGCAGTACTTC
J: TRBJ1-1; size: .; D: .; length: 17; V: TRBV27; CDR3: CASSHLTLTDKNTEAFF; DNA: TGTGCCAGCAGTCACCTAACCTTAACGGACAAGAACACTGAAGCTTTCTTT
J: TRBJ2-7; size: few; D: .; length: 14; V: TRBV12-5; CDR3: CASGPGSSSYEQYF; DNA: TGTGCTAGTGGTCCGGGTAGCAGCTCCTACGAGCAGTACTTC
J: TRBJ2-2; size: .; D: .; length: 17; V: TRBV10-3; CDR3: CAISEVRVARNTGELFF; DNA: TGTGCCATCAGTGAAGTCCGGGTCGCGCGAAACACCGGGGAGCTGTTTTTT
J: TRBJ2-7; size: .; D: TRBD2; length: 17; V: TRBV11-2; CDR3: CASSLGTLLAGTYEQYF; DNA: TGTGCCAGCAGCTTAGGTACTTTGCTAGCGGGGACCTACGAGCAGTACTTC
J: TRBJ2-1; size: few; D: .; length: 13; V: TRBV4-1; CDR3: CASSHPGLGEQFF; DNA: TGCGCCAGCAGCCACCCAGGGTTAGGTGAGCAGTTCTTC
J: TRBJ2-3; size: .; D: TRBD2; length: 17; V: TRBV19; CDR3: CASSIGLAGGLEDTQYF; DNA: TGTGCCAGTAGTATAGGACTAGCGGGGGGGCTCGAAGATACGCAGTATTTT
J: TRBJ2-7; size: .; D: .; length: 14; V: TRBV6-1; CDR3: CASSESGGYHEQYF; DNA: TGTGCCAGCAGTGAAAGTGGAGGCTACCACGAGCAGTACTTC
J: TRBJ2-1; size: .; D: .; length: 14; V: TRBV29-1; CDR3: CSAPVQLGDNEQFF; DNA: TGCAGCGCACCAGTGCAACTCGGGGACAATGAGCAGTTCTTC
J: TRBJ2-7; size: once; D: .; length: 11; V: TRBV6-1; CDR3: CASSTVLGQYF; DNA: TGTGCCAGCAGTACAGTATTGGGGCAGTACTTC
J: TRBJ1-2; size: .; D: .; length: 14; V: TRBV19; CDR3: CASSTDTGNYGYTF; DNA: TGTGCCAGTAGTACCGATACAGGGAACTATGGCTACACCTTC
J: TRBJ1-2; size: once; D: .; length: 14; V: TRBV28; CDR3: CASSPSRGFGGYTF; DNA: TGTGCCAGCAGTCCGTCGCGGGGTTTCGGTGGCTACACCTTC
J: TRBJ1-2; size: .; D: .; length: 13; V: TRBV2; CDR3: CASSDGRVYGYTF; DNA: TGTGCCAGCAGTGACGGGAGAGTCTATGGCTACACCTTC
J: TRBJ2-1; size: .; D: TRBD2; length: 16; V: TRBV9; CDR3: CASSVWGLAGYNEQFF; DNA: TGTGCCAGCAGCGTATGGGGACTAGCGGGATACAATGAGCAGTTCTTC
J: TRBJ2-3; size: .; D: .; length: 12; V: TRBV6-1; CDR3: CASSDFADTQYF; DNA: TGTGCCAGCAGTGATTTCGCAGATACGCAGTATTTT
J: TRBJ2-7; size: .; D: .; length: 13; V: TRBV7-9; CDR3: CASSPGGSREQYF; DNA: TGTGCCAGCAGCCCTGGGGGGAGTAGGGAGCAGTACTTC
J: TRBJ2-1; size: once; D: .; length: 13; V: TRBV10-2; CDR3: CASSEASNNEQFF; DNA: TGCGCCAGCAGTGAGGCGTCGAACAATGAGCAGTTCTTC
J: TRBJ2-2; size: .; D: TRBD1; length: 17; V: TRBV5-1; CDR3: CASSRTGLTLNTGELFF; DNA: TGCGCCAGCAGTAGGACAGGGCTTACGCTGAACACCGGGGAGCTGTTTTTT
J: TRBJ2-7; size: once; D: .; length: 13; V: TRBV5-6; CDR3: CASSLGLGGEQYF; DNA: TGTGCCAGCAGCTTGGGATTGGGGGGAGAGCAGTACTTC
J: TRBJ2-1; size: .; D: .; length: 15; V: TRBV28; CDR3: CASSPDRMVYNEQFF; DNA: TGTGCCAGCAGCCCAGACAGAATGGTATACAATGAGCAGTTCTTC
J: TRBJ2-1; size: .; D: .; length: 13; V: TRBV13; CDR3: CASSPAAHNEQFF; DNA: TGTGCCAGCAGCCCCGCGGCCCACAATGAGCAGTTCTTC
J: TRBJ2-7; size: .; D: .; length: 14; V: TRBV2; CDR3: CASSERLANYEQYF; DNA: TGTGCCAGCAGTGAAAGGCTAGCGAACTACGAGCAGTACTTC
J: TRBJ2-2; size: .; D: .; length: 16; V: TRBV5-1; CDR3: CASSPAHLGNTGELFF; DNA: TGCGCCAGCAGCCCGGCCCACCTAGGGAACACCGGGGAGCTGTTTTTT
J: TRBJ1-1; size: .; D: .; length: 18; V: TRBV7-8; CDR3: CASSLNDFPQDPNTEAFF; DNA: TGTGCCAGCAGCTTAAACGACTTCCCACAGGACCCGAACACTGAAGCTTTCTTT
J: TRBJ2-5; size: .; D: .; length: 14; V: TRBV28; CDR3: CATNRQGMVETQYF; DNA: TGTGCCACGAACCGCCAGGGGATGGTAGAGACCCAGTACTTC
J: TRBJ2-4; size: .; D: .; length: 14; V: TRBV6-6; CDR3: CATSEVGGKNIQYF; DNA: TGTGCCACCTCGGAAGTGGGGGGCAAAAACATTCAGTACTTC
J: TRBJ2-3; size: .; D: TRBD2; length: 18; V: TRBV7-9; CDR3: CASSLRTRIAGDTDTQYF; DNA: TGTGCCAGCAGCTTACGGACCCGAATAGCGGGGGACACAGATACGCAGTATTTT
J: TRBJ1-2; size: .; D: .; length: 14; V: TRBV5-1; CDR3: CASSLGGGNYGYTF; DNA: TGCGCCAGCAGCCTTGGTGGAGGGAACTATGGCTACACCTTC
J: TRBJ2-1; size: .; D: .; length: 16; V: TRBV28; CDR3: CASSPHVGLWPPGQFF; DNA: TGTGCCAGCAGTCCTCACGTGGGACTCTGGCCCCCGGGGCAGTTCTTC
J: TRBJ1-1; size: .; D: TRBD1; length: 16; V: TRBV27; CDR3: CASSLGWTGLNTEAFF; DNA: TGTGCCAGCAGTTTAGGGTGGACAGGGTTGAACACTGAAGCTTTCTTT
J: TRBJ1-1; size: .; D: .; length: 17; V: TRBV14; CDR3: CASSQDQATAPNTEAFF; DNA: TGTGCCAGCAGCCAAGATCAGGCGACAGCTCCGAACACTGAAGCTTTCTTT
J: TRBJ2-1; size: once; D: .; length: 16; V: TRBV9; CDR3: CASSPAGYGSDSEQFF; DNA: TGTGCCAGCAGCCCCGCCGGGTACGGGTCCGACAGTGAGCAGTTCTTC
J: TRBJ1-5; size: .; D: .; length: 13; V: TRBV4-1; CDR3: CASSQDRGQPQHF; DNA: TGCGCCAGCAGCCAAGATAGGGGTCAGCCCCAGCATTTT
J: TRBJ1-1; size: .; D: .; length: 14; V: TRBV23-1; CDR3: CASSRTDGPKRAFF; DNA: TGCGCCAGCAGTAGGACAGACGGGCCTAAGAGGGCTTTCTTT
J: TRBJ1-1; size: .; D: .; length: 10; V: TRBV2; CDR3: CASGGPRAFF; DNA: TGTGCCAGCGGGGGCCCTCGGGCTTTCTTT
J: TRBJ2-3; size: .; D: TRBD2; length: 14; V: TRBV30; CDR3: CAWDYSGISDTQYF; DNA: TGTGCCTGGGATTATAGCGGGATCTCAGATACGCAGTATTTT
J: TRBJ2-5; size: .; D: TRBD2; length: 15; V: TRBV15; CDR3: CATSGGGVLTETQYF; DNA: TGTGCCACCAGCGGGGGAGGGGTCTTGACAGAGACCCAGTACTTC
J: TRBJ2-5; size: .; D: .; length: 16; V: TRBV10-2; CDR3: CASSRLELTSGETQYF; DNA: TGCGCCAGCAGTCGGCTGGAGTTAACCTCGGGAGAGACCCAGTACTTC
J: TRBJ2-5; size: .; D: TRBD1; length: 15; V: TRBV9; CDR3: CASSFGQDPMKTQYF; DNA: TGTGCCAGCAGCTTCGGACAGGACCCCATGAAGACCCAGTACTTC
J: TRBJ2-7; size: .; D: .; length: 14; V: TRBV28; CDR3: CASSFAGGSYEQYF; DNA: TGTGCCAGCAGTTTTGCAGGGGGGTCCTACGAGCAGTACTTC